What follows is one TCR beta chain and its context. Sequencing was performed with immunoSEQ multiplex PCR; in TCRdb, only in-frame clones are kept and a portion is missing. The table includes about 92,000 clones, about nine tenths detected once. This entry is derived from a study of OX40 agonist ivuxolimab in advanced cancers. At the level of the study: Patients were treated with intravenous ivuxolimab, dosed at 0.01 to 10 mg/kg and infused every 2 weeks. A male proportion of about 86% was recorded, with mean age around 60 years and range roughly 23 to 85. Of the patients, three showed partial responses, one with hepatocellular carcinoma and two with cutaneous melanoma.

Germline values: CDR1 SGHRS, CDR2 YFSETQ. The CDR3 runs to 14 residues. The V gene end was trimmed by 4 bases and the J gene end by 5 bases; junction bases not matched to a gene: 6. Autoimmune disease history or systemic immunosuppression led to patients being barred. The chain combines TRBV5-1 with TRBJ2-5, with 9 bases fitting TRBD2. The sequences come from CD4+ or CD8+ T cells sorted from blood, collected in a trial of the OX40 agonist ivuxolimab. This TCR derives from an adult with an advanced solid tumor such as melanoma, head and neck, liver or kidney cancer. The CDR3 reads CASSIAGVGETQYF. The CDR3 nucleotides read TGCGCCAGCAGCATAGCGGGAGTTGGTGAGACCCAGTACTTC.